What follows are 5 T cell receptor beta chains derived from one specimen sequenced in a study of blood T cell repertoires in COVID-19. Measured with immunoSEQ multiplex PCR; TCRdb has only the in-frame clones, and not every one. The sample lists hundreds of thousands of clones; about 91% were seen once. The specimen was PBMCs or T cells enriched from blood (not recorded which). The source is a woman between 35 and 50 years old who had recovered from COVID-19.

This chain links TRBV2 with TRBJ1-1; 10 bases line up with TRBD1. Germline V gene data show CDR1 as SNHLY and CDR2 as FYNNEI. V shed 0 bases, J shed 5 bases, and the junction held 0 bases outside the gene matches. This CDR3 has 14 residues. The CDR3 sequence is CASSEADRGTEAFF. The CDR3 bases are TGTGCCAGCAGTGAAGCGGACAGGGGGACTGAAGCTTTCTTT.

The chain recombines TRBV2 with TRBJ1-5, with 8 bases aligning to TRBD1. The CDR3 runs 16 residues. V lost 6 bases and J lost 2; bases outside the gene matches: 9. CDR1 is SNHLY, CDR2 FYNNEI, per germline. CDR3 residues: CASSADRAVRNQPQHF. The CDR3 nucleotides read TGTGCCAGCAGCGCGGACAGGGCCGTTCGCAATCAGCCCCAGCATTTT.

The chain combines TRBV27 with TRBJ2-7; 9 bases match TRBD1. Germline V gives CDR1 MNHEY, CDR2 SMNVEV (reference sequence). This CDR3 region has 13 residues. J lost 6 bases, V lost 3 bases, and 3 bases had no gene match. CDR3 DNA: TGTGCCAGCAGTTTTGGGACAGGGCCCGAGCAGTACTTC. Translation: CASSFGTGPEQYF.

This chain's CDR3 is CASSQTGLTGELFF. CDR3 nucleotides: TGTGCCAGTAGTCAGACAGGGCTCACCGGGGAGCTGTTTTTT. The rearrangement links TRBV19 to TRBJ2-2; 7 bases agree with TRBD1. The CDR3 is 14 residues long. V lost 5 bases, J lost 4 bases, and 4 bases stayed unmatched. The V gene's germline CDR1 is LNHDA and CDR2 SQIVND (reference sequence).

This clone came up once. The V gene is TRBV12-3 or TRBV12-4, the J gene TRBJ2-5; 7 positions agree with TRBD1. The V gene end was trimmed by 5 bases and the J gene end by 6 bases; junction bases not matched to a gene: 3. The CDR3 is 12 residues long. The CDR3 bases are TGTGCCAGCAGTGGGACAGCGAAGACCCAGTACTTC. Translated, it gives CASSGTAKTQYF.